One sample yielded the 28 T cell receptor beta chains listed below, sequenced in a study of blood T cell repertoires in COVID-19. Data came from immunoSEQ multiplex PCR; TCRdb stores just in-frame clones and leaves some out. The sample has more than 95,000 clones; about 86% are singletons. What was sequenced was peripheral blood. Receptors were obtained from a man aged 55 to 70 with acute or convalescent COVID-19.

The chain is built from TRBV29-1 and TRBJ1-2; D perhaps matches TRBD1 (6 bases). Germline CDR1 reads SQVTM; CDR2 reads ANQGSEA. V lost 4 bases, J lost 5 bases, and 17 bases lay in between. The CDR3 is 14 amino acids. CDR3 amino acids: CSVGNGGRPYGYTF. The CDR3, as DNA: TGCAGCGTTGGGAATGGGGGCCGACCTTATGGCTACACCTTC.

The chain is built from TRBV30 and TRBJ2-1, with unresolved D. The CDR3 spans 12 residues. CDR1 GTSNPN and CDR2 SVGIG come from the germline V gene (reference sequence). The ends were cut back, 3 bases at V and 3 bases at J, with 6 bases in the middle. The CDR3 is CAWSPIYNEQFF. CDR3 sequence (DNA): TGTGCCTGGAGCCCCATCTACAATGAGCAGTTCTTC.

The chain employs TRBV6-4 and TRBJ2-3, with 10 positions matching TRBD2. The CDR3 runs 15 residues. Trimming at V came to 9 bases and at J to 1 base, leaving 7 bases not matched to a gene. The germline gives CDR1 MRHNA, CDR2 SNTAGT. CDR3 loop: CASSSGRLGTDTQYF. The CDR3, as DNA: TGTGCCAGTTCTAGCGGGAGATTGGGCACAGATACGCAGTATTTT.

The chain is built from TRBV14 and TRBJ2-1; 10 bases align to TRBD2. Per germline, CDR1 SGHDN and CDR2 FVKESK. The CDR3 sequence is 15 residues long. The J segment lost 7 bases and the V segment lost 1 base, leaving 4 bases of the junction unmatched. The CDR3 region is CASSQASGSWNEQFF. Here the CDR3 DNA reads TGTGCCAGCAGCCAAGCTAGCGGGAGTTGGAATGAGCAGTTCTTC.

V usage is TRBV27 and J usage is TRBJ1-2; 9 positions match TRBD1. Germline assignment: CDR1 MNHEY and CDR2 SMNVEV (reference sequence). Trimming at V came to 6 bases and at J to 6 bases, leaving 8 bases not matched to a gene. The CDR3 has 14 amino acids. In nucleotides, the CDR3 is TGTGCCAGCAGCTTTGGACAGGGGTTGAATGGCTACACCTTC. Its protein is CASSFGQGLNGYTF.

Worth noting for this clone: The sample holds other DNA sequences that translate to the same CDR3. V is TRBV5-1 and J is TRBJ1-1; tentatively, D is TRBD1 (5 bases). Germline CDR1 is SGHRS and CDR2 is YFSETQ. V was cut by 4 bases and J by 1 base, with 8 bases left in between. The CDR3 runs 13 residues. The CDR3 reads CASSPTGNTEAFF. The CDR3 nucleotides are TGCGCCAGCAGCCCTACAGGGAACACTGAAGCTTTCTTT.

The chain has TRBV2 and TRBJ2-2; 14 bases match TRBD2. The CDR3 is 15 residues long. Germline CDR1 SNHLY, CDR2 FYNNEI. J lost 6 bases, V lost 8 bases, and 5 bases had no gene match. CDR3 nucleotide sequence: TGTGCCAGCGGACTAGCGGGGGGTAATCCCGGGGAGCTGTTTTTT. It specifies CASGLAGGNPGELFF.

The chain employs TRBV30 and TRBJ1-1; D not resolved. The CDR3 sequence is 12 residues long. Trimming pared 5 bases from V and 1 base from J, leaving 8 bases between. The germline gives CDR1 GTSNPN, CDR2 SVGIG (reference sequence). Written as DNA, the CDR3 is TGTGCCTGGGACTTACCGAACACTGAAGCTTTCTTT. Translation gives CAWDLPNTEAFF.

This chain connects TRBV6-1 to TRBJ1-1; no clear D. Per germline, CDR1 MNHNS and CDR2 SASEGT. The V end lost 0 bases, the J end lost 4 bases, and 12 bases lay between the germline ends. CDR3 length equals 15 residues. CDR3 bases: TGTGCCAGCAGTGAAGCTTGGGTAAGAGGCACTGAAGCTTTCTTT. This gives the protein CASSEAWVRGTEAFF.

V usage is TRBV10-3 and J usage is TRBJ2-1, with 8 bases that match TRBD2. CDR3 length equals 13 residues. Germline loops: CDR1 ENHRY, CDR2 SYGVKD. With V trimmed by 6 bases and J by 5 bases, 3 bases remained unmatched. CDR3 nucleotide sequence: TGTGCCATCAGGACTAGCGTCGACAATGAGCAGTTCTTC. As protein: CAIRTSVDNEQFF.

This rearrangement joins TRBV19 to TRBJ1-6; 7 bases line up with TRBD1. The germline gives CDR1 LNHDA, CDR2 SQIVND (reference sequence). This CDR3 spans 15 amino acids. J was trimmed by 9 bases and V by 7 bases; bases with no gene match: 12. CDR3: CASNDDRERSSPLHF. The CDR3 coding sequence is TGTGCCAGTAATGACGACAGGGAAAGGAGTTCACCCCTCCACTTT.

The J gene is TRBJ1-2, the V gene TRBV6-5, with TRBD1 matching over 7 bases. Trimming at V came to 5 bases and at J to 8 bases, leaving 11 bases not matched to a gene. Germline CDR1 is MNHEY and CDR2 is SVGAGI. CDR3 size: 14 residues. CDR3 sequence (DNA): TGTGCCAGCAGTCCCAGCGGTTCAGGGGGAGGCTACACCTTC. Protein product: CASSPSGSGGGYTF.

In nucleotides, the CDR3 is TGTGCCAGCAGCTTACAGACAGGGCAAGAGACCCAGTACTTC. It encodes CASSLQTGQETQYF. The chain recombines TRBV7-2 with TRBJ2-5, with TRBD1 identical over 7 bases. V lost 2 bases, J lost 2 bases, and 2 bases stayed unmatched. Germline V gives CDR1 SGHTA, CDR2 FQGNSA. The CDR3 runs to 14 residues. Using reference TRBV7-2 and TRBJ2-5 for the parts outside the CDR3, the full variable domain is GAGVSQSPSNKVTEKGKDVELRCDPISGHTALYWYRQSLGQGLEFLIYFQGNSAPDKSGLPSDRFSAERTGGSVSTLTIQRTQQEDSAVYLCASSLQTGQETQYFGPGTRLLVL.

The chain carries TRBV18 and TRBJ2-7, with a weak D call TRBD1 (6 bases). V lost 0 bases, J lost 4 bases, and 13 bases lay in between. Looked up from germline, CDR1 is KGHSH and CDR2 is LQKENI. The CDR3 runs to 15 residues. This CDR3 is CASSPPSTGLYEQYF. The DNA for the CDR3 is TGTGCCAGCTCACCACCGTCTACAGGGTTGTACGAGCAGTACTTC.

This chain links TRBV20-1 with TRBJ2-5; 15 nucleotides align to TRBD2. This CDR3 has 17 amino acids. After removal of 3 bases from V and 4 bases from J, the junction contained 9 bases not matched to a gene. The germline CDR1 and CDR2 sequences are DFQATT and SNEGSKA (reference sequence). The DNA of the CDR3 is TGCAGTGCTAGTCTGTGGACTAGCGGGAGGGCCGTAGAGACCCAGTACTTC. Amino acid sequence: CSASLWTSGRAVETQYF.

The CDR3 is CASSLIGRGQGQPQHF. In DNA form, the CDR3 reads TGTGCCAGCAGTTTAATCGGCAGGGGGCAGGGTCAGCCCCAGCATTTT. The V call is TRBV27, the J call TRBJ1-5; 8 bases are shared with TRBD1. Unmatched junction bases numbered 9, after V lost 2 bases and J lost 6 bases. The CDR3 sequence is 16 residues long. Per germline, CDR1 MNHEY and CDR2 SMNVEV (reference sequence).

The chain recombines TRBV27 with TRBJ1-2; D not resolved. Germline CDR1 and CDR2: MNHEY and SMNVEV (reference sequence). There are 11 residues in the CDR3. With 6 bases removed from V and 5 bases from J, the gap between germline ends came to 7 bases. The CDR3 nucleotides read TGTGCCAGCAGCCGCGGGTATGGCTACACCTTC. Protein sequence: CASSRGYGYTF.

This clone occurred many times. The V call is TRBV15, the J call TRBJ2-1; D perhaps matches TRBD2 (6 bases). V was cut by 0 bases and J by 9 bases, with 9 bases left in between. Germline CDR1 is LNHNV and CDR2 is YYDKDF (reference sequence). The CDR3 extends over 13 amino acids. CDR3 sequence: CATSRDRRVEQFF. The CDR3 nucleotides are TGTGCCACCAGCAGAGACAGGAGGGTTGAGCAGTTCTTC.

J is TRBJ2-1 and V is TRBV28; 13 positions match TRBD2. This CDR3 spans 15 amino acids. V lost 4 bases and J lost 8; bases outside the gene matches: 5. Germline V gene data show CDR1 as MDHEN and CDR2 as SYDVKM. This CDR3 reads CASSYGLAGAHEQFF. CDR3 nucleotide sequence: TGTGCCAGCAGTTATGGACTAGCGGGAGCCCATGAGCAGTTCTTC.

CDR3 DNA: TGTGCCAGCAGTTTACAGGGGTATCAGCCCCAGCATTTT. The encoded protein is CASSLQGYQPQHF. This chain uses TRBV6-5 with TRBJ1-5, with 7 bases that match TRBD1. This CDR3 is built from 13 residues. Germline values: CDR1 MNHEY, CDR2 SVGAGI. V trimming: 4 bases; J trimming: 5 bases; junction bases outside the gene matches: 2.

This chain uses TRBV7-2 with TRBJ2-2; D uncertain. The germline V gene has CDR1 SGHTA and CDR2 FQGNSA. Trimming stripped 6 bases from V and 5 bases from J, with 7 bases between. The CDR3 sequence is 12 residues long. CDR3 bases: TGTGCCAGCAGTTTTAGTACCGGGGAGCTGTTTTTT. Encoded protein: CASSFSTGELFF.

This clone was picked up many times. The rearrangement joins TRBV11-3 to TRBJ2-7; D is perhaps TRBD2 (5 bases). This CDR3 is 13 amino acids long. Trimming pared 2 bases from V and 7 bases from J, leaving 12 bases between. CDR1 is SGHNT, CDR2 YENEEA, per germline. The CDR3 sequence is CASSLPGIGEQYV. In DNA form, the CDR3 reads TGTGCCAGCAGCTTACCGGGGATCGGGGAGCAGTACGTC.

The chain links TRBV3-1 (or the pseudogene TRBV3-2) to TRBJ1-1; D remains unclear. Germline CDR1 reads LGHDT; CDR2 reads YNNKEL (reference sequence). The CDR3 loop spans 14 amino acids. V was pared by 2 bases and J by 0 bases, with 7 bases between. CDR3 nucleotide sequence: TGTGCCAGCAGCCAATCCCCCATGAACACTGAAGCTTTCTTT. It encodes CASSQSPMNTEAFF.

V usage is TRBV19 and J usage is TRBJ1-1; tentative D call: TRBD1 (6 bases). The CDR3 is 15 residues long. From germline, CDR1 is LNHDA and CDR2 SQIVND (reference sequence). Deletions cut 7 bases from V and 4 bases from J, with 19 bases between. The CDR3 bases are TGTGCCAGTACCGCACGCATGGGGGCGAGCACTGAAGCTTTCTTT. This encodes CASTARMGASTEAFF. The variable domain in full, with the rest retrieved from reference TRBV19 and TRBJ1-1, is DGGITQSPKYLFRKEGQNVTLSCEQNLNHDAMYWYRQDPGQGLRLIYYSQIVNDFQKGDIAEGYSVSREKKESFPLTVTSAQKNPTAFYLCASTARMGASTEAFFGQGTRLTVV.

This chain links TRBV6-2 or TRBV6-3 with TRBJ1-5; D is undetermined. CDR3 length equals 14 residues. CDR1 and CDR2 (germline): MNHEY, SVGEGT. Trimming left V 6 bases short and J 0 bases short, with 9 bases between. The CDR3 sequence is CASSQQPSNQPQHF. The CDR3 coding sequence is TGTGCCAGCAGCCAACAGCCTAGCAATCAGCCCCAGCATTTT.

The gene calls are TRBV5-1 and TRBJ2-2; a possible D gene is TRBD1 (6 bases). Germline CDR1 is SGHRS and CDR2 is YFSETQ. The CDR3 runs 14 residues. V was pared by 2 bases and J by 3 bases, with 8 bases between. The DNA of the CDR3 is TGCGCCAGCAGCTTACAGGGAGACACCGGGGAGCTGTTTTTT. This codes for CASSLQGDTGELFF.

The CDR3 DNA follows: TGTGCCAGCAGCTTAGGGACAGGGGACGAGCAGTACGTC. It translates to CASSLGTGDEQYV. The V gene is TRBV5-6, the J gene TRBJ2-7; TRBD1 matches at 10 bases. The CDR3 totals 13 residues. After removal of 2 bases from V and 5 bases from J, the junction contained 1 base not matched to a gene. CDR1 and CDR2 (germline): SGHDT, YYEEEE.

This chain links TRBV4-1 with TRBJ2-3, with 11 bases lining up with TRBD2. The CDR3 totals 15 residues. From germline, CDR1 is MGHRA and CDR2 YSYEKL. V was clipped by 1 base and J by 4 bases; unmatched bases: 1. The CDR3, as DNA: TGCGCCAGCAGCCAAGTAGCGGGAGGGGCAGATACGCAGTATTTT. This translates into CASSQVAGGADTQYF.